These 9 T cell receptor beta chains share one sample of origin, sequenced in a study of vaccination and CD4 T cells after COVID-19 (dated by TCRdb to 2022 to 2024). The sample's treatment or condition, from its label and the paper: approximately nine-day PBMC culture with coronavirus spike peptide pools or control peptides (ViraFEST assay). No antigen has been identified for these receptors. Libraries were prepared through PCR. Sequencer: Illumina iSeq 100. TCR sequencing of DNA from cultured CD4+ T cells used the Oncomine TCR Beta short-read assay at the Johns Hopkins FTIC core. The raw public data were reprocessed by TCRdb itself: fastp quality trimming at Q25, MiXCR clonotype calling, in-frame beta chains only. For every CDR3 protein sequence, its rows merge into one entry that carries the most common genes and DNA. In all, the sample holds about 8,500 distinct CDR3 sequences, and approximately 50% of those were seen once. The ten largest clonotypes hold 25% of the sample.

Sequenced material: CD4+ T cells from blood, cultured in vitro. Receptors were obtained from a human donor who had recovered from COVID-19.

The sample holds one count of this clonotype. The gene calls are TRBV28 and TRBJ1-2; D possibly corresponds to TRBD1 (6 bases). Germline V gives CDR1 MDHEN, CDR2 SYDVKM. Trimming stripped 6 bases from V and 8 bases from J, with 16 bases between. The CDR3 contains 13 residues. The CDR3 DNA reads as TGTGCCAGCAGATCCCAGGGACATAAGGGCTACACCTTC. Protein sequence: CASRSQGHKGYTF.

This clonotype was seen more than once but under ten times. This chain connects TRBV7-9 to TRBJ2-7, with a weak D call TRBD1 (5 bases). V lost 5 bases and J 10 bases, leaving 15 bases between the germline ends. The CDR3 is 12 residues long. Looked up from germline, CDR1 is SEHNR and CDR2 is FQNEAQ (reference sequence). The CDR3 sequence is CASSTIGAAQYF. CDR3 nucleotide sequence: TGTGCCAGCAGCACTATAGGGGCGGCCCAGTACTTC.

This clonotype appeared once. The chain combines TRBV7-2 with TRBJ2-1; D call uncertain. With 0 bases removed from V and 2 bases from J, the gap between germline ends came to 5 bases. Germline CDR1 reads SGHTA; CDR2 reads FQGNSA. The CDR3 spans 14 residues. The chain's CDR3 is CASSLAAAYNEQFF. In DNA form, the CDR3 reads TGTGCCAGCAGCTTAGCCGCAGCCTACAATGAGCAGTTCTTC.

This chain uses TRBV27 with TRBJ2-6; D is perhaps TRBD1 or TRBD2 (5 bases each). This CDR3 spans 15 amino acids. Trimming removed 7 bases from V and 2 bases from J, with 12 bases in between. The germline CDR1 and CDR2 sequences are MNHEY and SMNVEV (reference sequence). The DNA of the CDR3 is TGTGCCAGCACGAGCTGGGGACCTGGGGCCAACGTCCTGACTTTC. Amino acids: CASTSWGPGANVLTF.

J is TRBJ2-3 and V is TRBV20-1; 10 bases are a match to TRBD2. The germline gives CDR1 DFQATT, CDR2 SNEGSKA (reference sequence). The J segment lost 4 bases and the V segment lost 5 bases, leaving 6 bases of the junction unmatched. The CDR3 loop spans 14 amino acids. The CDR3 bases are TGCAGTGCTCCCCTAGCGGGAGTTCCAGATACGCAGTATTTT. Protein product: CSAPLAGVPDTQYF.

This CDR3 reads CASSQTGFEAFF. The CDR3 region has the DNA TGTGCCAGCAGCCAAACTGGGTTTGAAGCTTTCTTT. The rearrangement joins TRBV7-2 to TRBJ1-1; no clear D gene. V dropped 5 bases and J dropped 7 bases, with 11 bases sitting between them. The CDR3 contains 12 residues. Germline lookup yields CDR1 SGHTA and CDR2 FQGNSA. Looking up the rest from reference TRBV7-2 and TRBJ1-1 gives the full variable domain: GAGVSQSPSNKVTEKGKDVELRCDPISGHTALYWYRQSLGQGLEFLIYFQGNSAPDKSGLPSDRFSAERTGGSVSTLTIQRTQQEDSAVYLCASSQTGFEAFFGQGTRLTVV.

The chain employs TRBV20-1 and TRBJ1-5; 11 nucleotides align to TRBD1. The V gene end was trimmed by 5 bases and the J gene end by 2 bases; junction bases not matched to a gene: 11. The CDR3 contains 17 residues. Germline V gives CDR1 DFQATT, CDR2 SNEGSKA (reference sequence). CDR3 sequence: CSALTGTGGRGNQPQHF. The CDR3, as DNA: TGCAGTGCTCTAACCGGGACAGGGGGTCGGGGCAATCAGCCCCAGCATTTT.

The rearrangement links TRBV7-2 to TRBJ1-6; D is undetermined. Germline CDR1 SGHTA, CDR2 FQGNSA. The CDR3 length is 13 residues. Deletions cut 1 base from V and 10 bases from J, with 8 bases between. CDR3 nucleotides: TGTGCCAGCAGCTTAGTAGTGGAATCACCCCTCCACTTT. It translates to CASSLVVESPLHF.

The chain employs TRBV28 and TRBJ1-2; 10 bases are a match to TRBD1. The CDR3 has 14 residues. Trimming at V came to 2 bases and at J to 6 bases, leaving 3 bases not matched to a gene. Germline assignment: CDR1 MDHEN and CDR2 SYDVKM. CDR3 DNA sequence: TGTGCCAGCAGTTTAATGGGGACAGGGGATGGCTACACCTTC. This gives the protein CASSLMGTGDGYTF.